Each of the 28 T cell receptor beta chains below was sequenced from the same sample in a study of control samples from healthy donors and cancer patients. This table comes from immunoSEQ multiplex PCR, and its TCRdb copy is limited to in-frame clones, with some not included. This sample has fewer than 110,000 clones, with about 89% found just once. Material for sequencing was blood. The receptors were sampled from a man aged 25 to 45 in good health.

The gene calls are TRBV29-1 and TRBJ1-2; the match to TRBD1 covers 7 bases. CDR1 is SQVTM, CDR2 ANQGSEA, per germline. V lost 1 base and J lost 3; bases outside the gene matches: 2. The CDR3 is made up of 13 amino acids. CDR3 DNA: TGCAGCGTTGAAGCCGGGACAGACTATGGCTACACCTTC. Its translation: CSVEAGTDYGYTF. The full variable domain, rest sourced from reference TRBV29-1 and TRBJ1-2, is SAVISQKPSRDICQRGTSLTIQCQVDSQVTMMFWYRQQPGQSLTLIATANQGSEATYESGFVIDKFPISRPNLTFSTLTVSNMSPEDSSIYLCSVEAGTDYGYTFGSGTRLTVV.

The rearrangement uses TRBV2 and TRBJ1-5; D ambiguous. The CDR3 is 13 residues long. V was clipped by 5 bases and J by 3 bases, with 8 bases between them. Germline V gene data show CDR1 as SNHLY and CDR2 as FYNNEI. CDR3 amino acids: CASSREYNQPQHF. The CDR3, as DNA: TGTGCCAGCAGTCGGGAGTACAATCAGCCCCAGCATTTT.

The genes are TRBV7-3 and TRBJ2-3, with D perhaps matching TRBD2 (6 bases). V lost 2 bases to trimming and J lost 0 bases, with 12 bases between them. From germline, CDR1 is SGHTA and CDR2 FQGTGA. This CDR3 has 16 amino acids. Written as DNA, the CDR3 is TGTGCCAGCAGCTTAGCGGTGGGGACTAGCACAGATACGCAGTATTTT. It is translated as CASSLAVGTSTDTQYF.

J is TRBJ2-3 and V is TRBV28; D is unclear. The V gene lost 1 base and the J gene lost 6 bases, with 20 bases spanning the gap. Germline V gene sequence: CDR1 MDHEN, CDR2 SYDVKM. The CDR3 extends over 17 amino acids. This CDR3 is CASSLSVPGAIGDTQYF. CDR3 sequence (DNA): TGTGCCAGCAGTTTATCTGTTCCAGGAGCAATCGGGGATACGCAGTATTTT. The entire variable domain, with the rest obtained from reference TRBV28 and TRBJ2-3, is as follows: DVKVTQSSRYLVKRTGEKVFLECVQDMDHENMFWYRQDPGLGLRLIYFSYDVKMKEKGDIPEGYSVSREKKERFSLILESASTNQTSMYLCASSLSVPGAIGDTQYFGPGTRLTVL.

The CDR3 DNA is TGTGCCAGCAGCGCACCGGGACTAGCGGGACGAGAGACCCAGTACTTC. It encodes CASSAPGLAGRETQYF. The chain couples TRBV9 to TRBJ2-5; 13 nucleotides agree with TRBD2. The CDR3 sequence is 16 residues long. From germline, CDR1 is SGDLS and CDR2 YYNGEE. V dropped 3 bases and J dropped 4; count of bases not matched to a gene: 6.

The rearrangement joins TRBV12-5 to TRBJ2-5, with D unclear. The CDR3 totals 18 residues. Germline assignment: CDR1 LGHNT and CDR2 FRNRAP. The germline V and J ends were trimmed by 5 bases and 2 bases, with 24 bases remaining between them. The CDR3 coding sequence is TGTGCTAGTGGTCCCACGTGGCGAGCAGAAACAATTCAAGAGACCCAGTACTTC. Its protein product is CASGPTWRAETIQETQYF.

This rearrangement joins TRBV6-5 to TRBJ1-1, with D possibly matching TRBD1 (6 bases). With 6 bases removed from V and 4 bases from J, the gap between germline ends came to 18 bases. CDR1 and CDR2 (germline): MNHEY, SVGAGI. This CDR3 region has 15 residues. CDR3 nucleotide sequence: TGTGCCAGCAGAGACAGGAGCTATTGGAGCACTGAAGCTTTCTTT. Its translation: CASRDRSYWSTEAFF.

The chain's CDR3 is CASSYSGPRDSPLHF. The DNA for the CDR3 is TGTGCCAGCAGTTACTCCGGGCCTCGGGATTCACCCCTCCACTTT. The chain is built from TRBV6-5 and TRBJ1-6; no reliable D call. The germline V gene encodes CDR1 MNHEY and CDR2 SVGAGI. Trimming took off 0 bases at V and 8 bases at J, with 11 bases between the two ends. The CDR3 covers 15 residues.

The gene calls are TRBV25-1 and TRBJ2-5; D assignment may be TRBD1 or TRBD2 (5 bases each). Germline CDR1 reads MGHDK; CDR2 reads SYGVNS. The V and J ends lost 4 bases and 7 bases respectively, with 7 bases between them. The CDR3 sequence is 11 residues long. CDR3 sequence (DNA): TGTGCCAGCAGTGCAGGGAGGACCCAGTACTTC. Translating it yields CASSAGRTQYF.

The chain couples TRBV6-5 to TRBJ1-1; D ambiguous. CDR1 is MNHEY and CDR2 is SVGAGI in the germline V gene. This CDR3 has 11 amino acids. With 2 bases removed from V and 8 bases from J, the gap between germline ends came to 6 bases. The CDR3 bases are TGTGCCAGCAGTTACCTCCTCGAAGCTTTCTTT. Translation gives CASSYLLEAFF.

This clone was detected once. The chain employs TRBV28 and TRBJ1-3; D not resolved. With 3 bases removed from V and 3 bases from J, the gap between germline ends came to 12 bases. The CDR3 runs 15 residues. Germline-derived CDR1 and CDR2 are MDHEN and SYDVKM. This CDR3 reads CASSFSLGFGNTIYF. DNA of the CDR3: TGTGCCAGCAGTTTTTCCCTGGGTTTTGGAAACACCATATATTTT.

CDR3: CASSPGLSMNTEAFF. Written as DNA, the CDR3 is TGTGCCAGCAGTCCCGGACTGTCCATGAACACTGAAGCTTTCTTT. The V call is TRBV7-6, the J call TRBJ1-1; D unresolved. The CDR3 is 15 residues long. V dropped 6 bases and J dropped 0 bases, with 14 bases sitting between them. CDR1 and CDR2 (germline): SGHVS, FNYEAQ.

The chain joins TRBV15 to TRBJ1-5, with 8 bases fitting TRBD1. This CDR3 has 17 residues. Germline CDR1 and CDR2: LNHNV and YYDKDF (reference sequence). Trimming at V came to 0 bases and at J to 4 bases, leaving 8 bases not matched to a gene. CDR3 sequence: CATSRDSVGQGNQPQHF. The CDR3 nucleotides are TGTGCCACCAGCAGAGACTCGGTCGGACAGGGAAATCAGCCCCAGCATTTT.

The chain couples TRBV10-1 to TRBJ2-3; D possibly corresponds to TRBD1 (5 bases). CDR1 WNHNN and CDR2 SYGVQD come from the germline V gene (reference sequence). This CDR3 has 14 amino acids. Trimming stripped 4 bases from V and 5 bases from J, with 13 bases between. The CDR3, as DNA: TGCGCCAGCAGTGTTTTCAGGGAAGGAGATACGCAGTATTTT. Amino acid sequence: CASSVFREGDTQYF.

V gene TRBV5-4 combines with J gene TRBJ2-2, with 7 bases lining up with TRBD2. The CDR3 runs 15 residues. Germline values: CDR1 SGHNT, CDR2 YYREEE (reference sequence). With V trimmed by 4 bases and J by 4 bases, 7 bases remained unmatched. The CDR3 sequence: CASSPGGRLTGELFF. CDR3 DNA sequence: TGTGCCAGCAGCCCGGGGGGAAGGCTCACCGGGGAGCTGTTTTTT. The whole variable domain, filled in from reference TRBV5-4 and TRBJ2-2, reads ETGVTQSPTHLIKTRGQQVTLRCSSQSGHNTVSWYQQALGQGPQFIFQYYREEENGRGNFPPRFSGLQFPNYSSELNVNALELDDSALYLCASSPGGRLTGELFFGEGSRLTVL.

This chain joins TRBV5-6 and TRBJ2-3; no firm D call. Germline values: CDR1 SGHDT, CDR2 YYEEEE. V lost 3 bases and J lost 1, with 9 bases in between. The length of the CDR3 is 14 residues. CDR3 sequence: CASSSSSGTDTQYF. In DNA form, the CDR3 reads TGTGCCAGCAGCTCATCATCCGGCACAGATACGCAGTATTTT.

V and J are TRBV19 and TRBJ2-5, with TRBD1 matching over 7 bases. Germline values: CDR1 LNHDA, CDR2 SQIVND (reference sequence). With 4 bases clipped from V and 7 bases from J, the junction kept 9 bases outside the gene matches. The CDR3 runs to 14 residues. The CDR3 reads CASSKLDRDATQYF. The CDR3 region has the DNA TGTGCCAGTAGTAAACTCGACAGGGATGCGACCCAGTACTTC.

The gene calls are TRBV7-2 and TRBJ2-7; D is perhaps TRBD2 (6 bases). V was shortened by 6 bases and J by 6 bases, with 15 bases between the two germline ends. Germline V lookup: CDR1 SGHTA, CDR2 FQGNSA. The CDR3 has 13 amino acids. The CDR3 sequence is CASRKTTTSEQYF. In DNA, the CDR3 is TGTGCCAGCAGGAAGACGACGACTAGCGAGCAGTACTTC.

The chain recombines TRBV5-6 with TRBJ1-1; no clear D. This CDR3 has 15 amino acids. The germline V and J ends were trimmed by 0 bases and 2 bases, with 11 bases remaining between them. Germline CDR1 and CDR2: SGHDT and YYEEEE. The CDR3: CASSLAAGRNTEAFF. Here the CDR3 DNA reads TGTGCCAGCAGCTTGGCGGCGGGTAGAAACACTGAAGCTTTCTTT.

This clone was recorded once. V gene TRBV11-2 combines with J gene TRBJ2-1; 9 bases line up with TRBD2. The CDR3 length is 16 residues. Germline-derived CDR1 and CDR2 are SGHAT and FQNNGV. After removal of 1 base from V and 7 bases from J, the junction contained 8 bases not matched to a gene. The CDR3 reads CASSLGVAGARNEQFF. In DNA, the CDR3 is TGTGCCAGCAGCTTAGGGGTAGCGGGGGCACGTAATGAGCAGTTCTTC.

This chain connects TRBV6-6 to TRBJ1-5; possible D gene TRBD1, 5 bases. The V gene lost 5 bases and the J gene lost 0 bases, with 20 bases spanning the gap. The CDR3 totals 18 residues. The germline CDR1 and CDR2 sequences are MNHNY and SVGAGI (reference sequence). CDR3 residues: CASSQTIGQLYSNQPQHF. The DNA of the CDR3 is TGTGCCAGCAGTCAAACGATAGGACAACTCTATAGCAATCAGCCCCAGCATTTT.

The CDR3 DNA follows: TGTGCCAGCAGGCCCCCTAAGATGAAGGGGGCGAGCTATGGCTACACCTTC. Translation: CASRPPKMKGASYGYTF. J is TRBJ1-2 and V is TRBV11-2; 7 bases align to TRBD1. This CDR3 contains 17 residues. Germline V gene lookup returns CDR1 SGHAT and CDR2 FQNNGV. With V trimmed by 6 bases and J by 4 bases, 17 bases remained unmatched.

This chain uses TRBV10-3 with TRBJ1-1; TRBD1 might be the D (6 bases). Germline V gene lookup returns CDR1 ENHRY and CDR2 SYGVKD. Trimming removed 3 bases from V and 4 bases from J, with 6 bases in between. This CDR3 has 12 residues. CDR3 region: CAISEGGTEAFF. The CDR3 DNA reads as TGTGCCATCAGTGAAGGGGGCACTGAAGCTTTCTTT.

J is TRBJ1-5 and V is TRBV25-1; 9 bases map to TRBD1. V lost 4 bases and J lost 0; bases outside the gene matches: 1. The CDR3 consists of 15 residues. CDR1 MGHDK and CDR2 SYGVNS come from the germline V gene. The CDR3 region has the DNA TGTGCCAGCAGTGGGACAGGGGATAGCAATCAGCCCCAGCATTTT. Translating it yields CASSGTGDSNQPQHF.

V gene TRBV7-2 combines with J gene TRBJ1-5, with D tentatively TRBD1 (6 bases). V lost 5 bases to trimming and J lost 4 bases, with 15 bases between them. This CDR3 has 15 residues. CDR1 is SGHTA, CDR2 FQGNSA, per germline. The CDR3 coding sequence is TGTGCCAGCAGCCTCGGCACAGGGCCGAATCAGCCCCAGCATTTT. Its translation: CASSLGTGPNQPQHF.

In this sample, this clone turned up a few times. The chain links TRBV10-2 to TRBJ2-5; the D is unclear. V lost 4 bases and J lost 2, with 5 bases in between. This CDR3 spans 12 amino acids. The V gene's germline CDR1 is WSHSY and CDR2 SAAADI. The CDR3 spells CASSVSQETQYF. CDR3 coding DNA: TGCGCCAGCAGTGTTTCTCAAGAGACCCAGTACTTC.

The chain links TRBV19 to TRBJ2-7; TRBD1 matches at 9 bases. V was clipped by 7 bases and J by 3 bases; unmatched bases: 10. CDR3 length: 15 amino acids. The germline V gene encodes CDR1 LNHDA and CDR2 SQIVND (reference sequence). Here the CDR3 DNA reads TGTGCCAGTACCATCGGGGGGACAGGGCTCTACGAGCAGTACTTC. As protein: CASTIGGTGLYEQYF.

The CDR3 DNA reads TGTGCCAGCAGTTATCTAGCGGGGGAAGGTGAGCAGTTCTTC. This translates into CASSYLAGEGEQFF. V gene TRBV6-2 or TRBV6-3 combines with J gene TRBJ2-1; TRBD2 matches 10 bases. Trimming cost V 3 bases and J 9 bases; bases outside gene matches: 5. Germline lookup yields CDR1 MNHEY and CDR2 SVGEGT. The CDR3 loop spans 14 amino acids.